This T cell receptor (beta chain) originates from a study of T-cell reconstitution after alpha-beta-depleted transplantation in children (dated by TCRdb to 2015 to 2016). General notes on the study: Using TCR repertoire profiling, the study followed T-cell immune reconstitution in a quantitative way in children after TCRalphabeta/CD19-depleted allogeneic hematopoietic cell transplantation.

To prepare the library, PCR was applied. Sequencing instrument: Illumina HiSeq 2500. To normalize quantification of the TCRbeta repertoire, the TCR libraries were built with molecular barcoding that relied on unique molecular identifiers. TCRdb ran its own pipeline on the public reads, namely fastp trimming at Q25 and MiXCR clone calling, and kept in-frame beta chains. A single entry per CDR3 protein holds the most common genes and DNA from its merged rows. Recorded for this sample are nearly 550,000 distinct CDR3 sequences; approximately 20% of them occurred a single time. The ten largest clones take up over 3% of the sample. This clonotype was observed at least ten times. It has no known antigen specificity. No much larger clone exists at a distance of one base, and base qualities are not known. V sheds 5 bases and J sheds 3 bases, leaving 4 bases between their ends. Measured from the cysteine to the phenylalanine, the CDR3 is 12 residues long. Only the CDR3 portion is preserved as DNA: 36 bases, with reading frame beginning at the first base. The germline V gene (reference sequence) sets CDR1 to SEHNR and CDR2 to FQNEAQ.

This chain is built from TRBV7-9 and TRBJ2-2; no confident D gene assignment can be made. The origin of this receptor is a human donor who donated a stem cell graft to a child with acute lymphoblastic leukemia. This specimen consisted of PBMCs from the stem cell graft donor, obtained from the stem cell graft. The CDR3 has the sequence CASSRDTGELFF. The DNA sequence follows: TGTGCCAGCAGCCGTGACACCGGGGAGCTGTTTTTT.